The TCR beta chain under discussion was sequenced for a study of cytomegalovirus exposure and HLA in healthy donors. Germline-derived CDR1 and CDR2 are KGHSH and LQKENI. Between the trimmed V and J ends, which lost 3 bases and 1 base, there was a span of 10 bases. This CDR3 contains 15 residues. The study ran its PCR with 60 Vbeta and 13 Jbeta primers. Only in-frame clones appear in the TCRdb table, and some are missing; sequencing was by immunoSEQ multiplex PCR. The table lists about 190,000 clones, roughly 81% of them singletons. The gene calls are TRBV18 and TRBJ2-1; no definite D call. Sequencing was performed on PBMCs. The sequence came from a woman younger than 45 in good health and CMV-seropositive. CDR3 region: CASSPRVASYNEQFF. CDR3 in DNA: TGTGCCAGCTCACCTCGGGTAGCTTCCTACAATGAGCAGTTCTTC.